This T cell receptor beta chain was obtained from a study of blood T cell repertoires in COVID-19. About the research overall: Material from acute and convalescent COVID-19 was sourced from the United States, Italy and Spain.

In the source study's methods: Estimation of nucleated cell counts was performed using reference gene primer amplification. Produced via immunoSEQ multiplex PCR; TCRdb's table is partial and in-frame only. That table furnishes V, J and clone size, whereas the DNA furnished D and trimming. The table includes 130,000 to 150,000 clones, 81% detected once. The CDR3 has 13 residues. The J segment lost 3 bases and the V segment lost 8 bases, leaving 7 bases of the junction unmatched. Germline assignment: CDR1 WNHNN and CDR2 SYGVQD (reference sequence). This clone turned up a few times. The sample comprised peripheral blood. This clonotype originated in a human donor with acute or convalescent COVID-19. The donor label of this sample is uncertain. The chain recombines TRBV10-1 with TRBJ2-7; 7 nucleotides match TRBD1. The CDR3 coding sequence is TGCGCCAGCCAAAGGACAGGCAGCTACGAGCAGTACTTC. Translation: CASQRTGSYEQYF.